One and the same sample provided the 32 T cell receptor gamma chains below, sequenced in a study of Vδ1+ human thymocytes. General study points: Highly polyclonal TRG and TRD repertoires with Gaussian CDR3 length distributions appeared in thymus.

Extracted RNA was reverse transcribed into cDNA. Pooled V-gene forward primers with one constant-region reverse primer generated the CDR3 amplicons by multiplex PCR. TCRdb reanalysed the multiplex PCR reads with CATT. The data hold 25,000 to 35,000 gamma-chain clones, with 20% observed a single time. Antigen specificity for these receptors is unknown. Sequenced material: Vdelta1+ gamma-delta thymocytes from the thymus. Documented subset: FACS-sorted CD3+ TCRalphabeta- TCRVdelta1+ TCRVdelta2- thymocytes. The receptors originated from a boy under two years old who had congenital heart surgery.

This clone was observed a handful of times. V usage is TRGV3 and J usage is TRGJ1 or TRGJ2. The CDR3 spans 11 residues. Germline V gives CDR1 VTNTFY, CDR2 YDVSTARD (reference sequence). J lost 12 bases, V lost 0 bases, and 5 bases had no gene match. The CDR3 DNA reads TGTGCCACCTGGGACAGGCCCATGAAACTCTTT. Amino acid sequence: CATWDRPMKLF.

The V call is TRGV3, the J call TRGJ1 or TRGJ2. The germline V gene encodes CDR1 VTNTFY and CDR2 YDVSTARD (reference sequence). This CDR3 region has 12 residues. J gave up 7 bases and V 3 bases, and 6 bases lay outside the gene matches. The CDR3 DNA reads TGTGCCACCTGGGACGGTAGGTATAAGAAACTCTTT. This codes for CATWDGRYKKLF.

Points on this clone: Distinct nucleotide sequences in the sample also encode this CDR3. The genes are TRGV4 and TRGJ1 or TRGJ2. J was trimmed by 3 bases and V by 3 bases; bases with no gene match: 5. CDR1 and CDR2 (germline): EGSTGY, YDSYTSSV. This CDR3 spans 13 amino acids. The CDR3 DNA sequence: TGTGCCACCTGGGATTCCTCTTATTATAAGAAACTCTTT. Translation gives CATWDSSYYKKLF.

This chain joins TRGV9 and TRGJ1 or TRGJ2. V lost 4 bases to trimming and J lost 0 bases; unmatched junction nucleotides: 12. The CDR3 spans 16 residues. Germline-derived CDR1 and CDR2 are GITISATS and ISYDGTV (reference sequence). The CDR3 DNA sequence: TGTGCCTTGTGGGACAACCTGGAATCGAATTATTATAAGAAACTCTTT. It specifies CALWDNLESNYYKKLF.

As to this clone: This may come from a read error, since a much larger clone is one base off. The chain has TRGV3 and TRGJ1 or TRGJ2. V shed 2 bases and J 3 bases; nucleotides not matched to a gene: 4. Germline assignment: CDR1 VTNTFY and CDR2 YDVSTARD (reference sequence). This CDR3 has 13 residues. The CDR3 region has the DNA TGTGCCACCTGGGACACGCGTTATTATAAGAAACTCTTT. Translated, it gives CATWDTRYYKKLF.

This clone has a handful of counts. This chain connects TRGV9 to TRGJ1 or TRGJ2. CDR3 size: 13 residues. Trimming removed 4 bases from V and 5 bases from J; junction bases left unmatched: 8. CDR1 is GITISATS, CDR2 ISYDGTV, per germline (reference sequence). The CDR3 region is CALWDKINYKKLF. In DNA form, the CDR3 reads TGTGCCTTGTGGGACAAAATTAATTATAAGAAACTCTTT.

The chain recombines TRGV9 with TRGJ1 or TRGJ2. Trimming took 2 bases from V and 8 from J; bases not matched to a gene: 12. From germline, CDR1 is GITISATS and CDR2 ISYDGTV (reference sequence). There are 14 residues in the CDR3. The CDR3 loop is CALWEGPVGDKKLF. The CDR3 DNA is TGTGCCTTGTGGGAGGGTCCCGTCGGTGATAAGAAACTCTTT.

V and J are TRGV9 and TRGJ1 or TRGJ2. The CDR3 is 12 residues long. Germline V gene data show CDR1 as GITISATS and CDR2 as ISYDGTV (reference sequence). The ends lost 2 bases at V and 7 bases at J; junction bases unmatched: 5. The CDR3 bases are TGTGCCTTGTGGGAGGGACCATATAAGAAACTCTTT. Translating it yields CALWEGPYKKLF.

By its share, this clone is medium-sized. This sample also contains other DNA sequences that code for the same CDR3. The J gene is TRGJ1 or TRGJ2, the V gene TRGV2. This CDR3 contains 14 residues. The V gene's germline CDR1 is EGSNGY and CDR2 YDSYNSKV. Trimming removed 0 bases from V and 3 bases from J; junction bases left unmatched: 5. The CDR3 loop is CATWDGPLYYKKLF. CDR3 in DNA: TGTGCCACCTGGGACGGGCCCCTTTATTATAAGAAACTCTTT.

This clone has a handful of counts. At the DNA level, this CDR3 is encoded by other sequences in the same sample as well. V and J are TRGV4 and TRGJ1 or TRGJ2. Germline CDR1 EGSTGY, CDR2 YDSYTSSV. J lost 4 bases, V lost 6 bases, and 3 bases had no gene match. This CDR3 has 11 residues. The DNA of the CDR3 is TGTGCCACCTGGACATATTATAAGAAACTCTTT. This codes for CATWTYYKKLF.

The chain joins TRGV2 to TRGJ1 or TRGJ2. Trimming at V came to 4 bases and at J to 6 bases, leaving 9 bases not matched to a gene. CDR1 EGSNGY and CDR2 YDSYNSKV come from the germline V gene. The CDR3 contains 13 residues. The CDR3 sequence is CATWEFFSYKKLF. The CDR3 DNA follows: TGTGCCACCTGGGAGTTTTTCAGTTATAAGAAACTCTTT.

Turning to this clone: Distinct nucleotide sequences in the sample also encode this CDR3. The chain combines TRGV5 with TRGJ1 or TRGJ2. V shed 3 bases, J shed 0 bases, and the junction held 11 bases outside the gene matches. This CDR3 has 16 residues. Looked up from germline, CDR1 is VINAFY and CDR2 is YDVSNSKD. The CDR3, as DNA: TGTGCCACCTGGGACCGACCTTTTTTGAATTATTATAAGAAACTCTTT. This codes for CATWDRPFLNYYKKLF.

On this clone itself: At one end, the junction sequence differs from germline, possibly due to a read error. The gene calls are TRGV2 and TRGJ1 or TRGJ2. Germline values: CDR1 EGSNGY, CDR2 YDSYNSKV. The CDR3 sequence is 14 residues long. CDR3 DNA: TGTGCCGCCTGGGACAGGCGCTATTATTATAAGAAACTCTTT. Its protein is CAAWDRRYYYKKLF.

This clone appeared a few times. This may arise from a read error, as a much more abundant clone is one base away. Other DNA sequences in this sample translate to the same CDR3. The V call is TRGV5, the J call TRGJ1 or TRGJ2. Germline V lookup: CDR1 VINAFY, CDR2 YDVSNSKD. This CDR3 comprises 13 residues. Trimming took 0 bases from V and 7 from J; bases not matched to a gene: 6. CDR3 in amino acids: CATWDRRGYKKLF. The CDR3 nucleotides read TGTGCCACCTGGGACAGGCGAGGGTATAAGAAACTCTTT.

This chain uses TRGV4 with TRGJ1 or TRGJ2. The CDR3 totals 14 residues. Trimming at V came to 1 base and at J to 2 bases, leaving 5 bases not matched to a gene. The germline V gene encodes CDR1 EGSTGY and CDR2 YDSYTSSV. CDR3 residues: CATWDGLHYYKKLF. CDR3 bases: TGTGCCACCTGGGATGGTTTACATTATTATAAGAAACTCTTT.

This clone was seen more than once but under ten times. The chain is built from TRGV5 and TRGJ1 or TRGJ2. The germline V gene encodes CDR1 VINAFY and CDR2 YDVSNSKD. V dropped 2 bases and J dropped 2; count of bases not matched to a gene: 6. There are 14 residues in the CDR3. CDR3: CATWDIGDYYKKLF. In DNA form, the CDR3 reads TGTGCCACCTGGGACATAGGGGATTATTATAAGAAACTCTTT.

This clone was counted between two and nine times. This same CDR3 is encoded by further DNA sequences in the sample. The V call is TRGV5, the J call TRGJ1 or TRGJ2. This CDR3 has 12 amino acids. Germline loops: CDR1 VINAFY, CDR2 YDVSNSKD. The V gene end was trimmed by 0 bases and the J gene end by 10 bases; junction bases not matched to a gene: 6. The CDR3 here is CATWDRRTKKLF. Here the CDR3 DNA reads TGTGCCACCTGGGACAGGCGAACGAAGAAACTCTTT.

This clone has just a few counts. Other DNA sequences in the same sample also yield this CDR3. The chain recombines TRGV9 with TRGJ1 or TRGJ2. Germline V gene sequence: CDR1 GITISATS, CDR2 ISYDGTV (reference sequence). The CDR3 loop spans 15 amino acids. After removal of 1 base from V and 7 bases from J, the junction contained 13 bases not matched to a gene. CDR3 DNA sequence: TGTGCCTTGTGGGAGGTCAGGCCTATTCGGTATAAGAAACTCTTT. Its translation: CALWEVRPIRYKKLF.

V is TRGV4 and J is TRGJP1. The length of the CDR3 is 15 residues. CDR1 and CDR2 (germline): EGSTGY, YDSYTSSV. With V trimmed by 0 bases and J by 0 bases, 1 base remained unmatched. CDR3 DNA sequence: TGTGCCACCTGGGATGGGAATACCACTGGTTGGTTCAAGATATTT. As protein: CATWDGNTTGWFKIF.

This clone was observed a few times. The gene calls are TRGV5 and TRGJ1 or TRGJ2. J was trimmed by 10 bases and V by 6 bases; bases with no gene match: 9. Per germline, CDR1 VINAFY and CDR2 YDVSNSKD. The CDR3 is made up of 11 amino acids. The CDR3 region has the DNA TGTGCCACCTGGACCGGAAGGAAGAAACTCTTT. It specifies CATWTGRKKLF.

The chain carries TRGV8 and TRGJ1 or TRGJ2. CDR1 is VENAVY and CDR2 is YDSYNSRV in the germline V gene. The V and J ends lost 6 bases and 7 bases, in that order; junction bases with no gene match: 6. CDR3 length: 11 residues. DNA of the CDR3: TGTGCCACCTGGTTGAGGTATAAGAAACTCTTT. Protein sequence: CATWLRYKKLF.

This clone was counted only a few times. A read error may explain this, as a much larger clone is one base away. This chain uses TRGV5 with TRGJ1 or TRGJ2. This CDR3 is built from 12 residues. CDR1 and CDR2 from the germline V gene are VINAFY and YDVSNSKD. The CDR3: CATRDGYYKKLF. CDR3 in DNA: TGTGCCACCCGGGACGGATATTATAAGAAACTCTTT.

This clone was detected a few times. At one end the junction does not follow the germline gene, possibly because of a read error. This rearrangement joins TRGV4 to TRGJ1 or TRGJ2. This CDR3 is 11 amino acids long. CDR1 and CDR2 from the germline V gene are EGSTGY and YDSYTSSV. The chain's CDR3 is CATWNRDKKLF. CDR3 sequence (DNA): TGCGCCACCTGGAATCGAGATAAGAAACTCTTT.

Only a few counts were recorded for this clone. Other DNA sequences in the sample encode the same CDR3. This rearrangement joins TRGV9 to TRGJ1 or TRGJ2. The V and J ends lost 3 bases and 3 bases, in that order; junction bases with no gene match: 5. The CDR3 totals 13 residues. CDR1 and CDR2 from the germline V gene are GITISATS and ISYDGTV (reference sequence). The CDR3 DNA reads as TGTGCCTTGTGGGAGTTACTTTATTATAAGAAACTCTTT. Its translation is CALWELLYYKKLF.

This clone has a handful of counts. The rearrangement links TRGV9 to TRGJ1 or TRGJ2. Germline CDR1 is GITISATS and CDR2 is ISYDGTV (reference sequence). The CDR3 loop spans 13 amino acids. V dropped 4 bases and J dropped 9; count of bases not matched to a gene: 12. The CDR3 loop reads CALWDAICGKKLF. CDR3 DNA: TGTGCCTTGTGGGACGCGATCTGCGGTAAGAAACTCTTT.

The chain uses TRGV4 and TRGJ1 or TRGJ2. The J segment lost 11 bases and the V segment lost 0 bases, leaving 7 bases of the junction unmatched. This CDR3 contains 12 residues. Germline V gene data show CDR1 as EGSTGY and CDR2 as YDSYTSSV. The chain's CDR3 is CATWDGLEEKLF. In DNA form, the CDR3 reads TGTGCCACCTGGGATGGGCTTGAGGAGAAACTCTTT.

In this sample, this clone turned up a few times. An end of the junction differs from the germline gene, which may be a read error. The chain is built from TRGV5 and TRGJ1 or TRGJ2. Germline CDR1 reads VINAFY; CDR2 reads YDVSNSKD. This CDR3 has 12 amino acids. CDR3 loop: CATWARGYGKLF. CDR3 DNA sequence: TGTGCCACCTGGGCCAGGGGATATGGGAAACTCTTT.

The rearrangement links TRGV5 to TRGJ1 or TRGJ2. The germline V gene encodes CDR1 VINAFY and CDR2 YDVSNSKD. Trimming took 3 bases from V and 12 from J; bases not matched to a gene: 11. CDR3 length: 12 amino acids. As DNA, the CDR3 is TGTGCCACCTGGGACGTCATCCTTAGGAAACTCTTT. This gives the protein CATWDVILRKLF.

This clone was counted only a few times. The chain couples TRGV3 to TRGJ1 or TRGJ2. The CDR3 consists of 13 residues. V lost 6 bases to trimming and J lost 7 bases; unmatched junction nucleotides: 12. CDR1 and CDR2 from the germline V gene are VTNTFY and YDVSTARD (reference sequence). The CDR3 coding sequence is TGTGCCACCTGGTGCCGCGCCGCGTATAAGAAACTCTTT. Encoded protein: CATWCRAAYKKLF.

On this clone: This likely stems from a read error, as it lies one base from a far larger clone. This specimen includes other DNA sequences encoding the same CDR3. This chain connects TRGV4 to TRGJ1 or TRGJ2. There are 9 residues in the CDR3. Germline-derived CDR1 and CDR2 are EGSTGY and YDSYTSSV. The CDR3 spells CATWDKKLF. The CDR3 nucleotides read TGTGCCACCTGGGATAAAAAACTCTTT.

V and J are TRGV8 and TRGJP2. This CDR3 has 17 residues. V shed 3 bases and J 0 bases; nucleotides not matched to a gene: 10. Germline lookup yields CDR1 VENAVY and CDR2 YDSYNSRV. CDR3 sequence: CATWDRSGYSSDWIKTF. CDR3 bases: TGTGCCACCTGGGATCGATCGGGTTATAGTAGTGATTGGATCAAGACGTTT.

This clone came up a few times. V usage is TRGV9 and J usage is TRGJ1 or TRGJ2. The CDR3 sequence is 13 residues long. V lost 4 bases, J lost 5 bases, and 8 bases stayed unmatched. Germline CDR1 and CDR2: GITISATS and ISYDGTV (reference sequence). The CDR3 DNA is TGTGCCTTGTGGGACCGGGGGGATTATAAGAAACTCTTT. Encoded protein: CALWDRGDYKKLF.